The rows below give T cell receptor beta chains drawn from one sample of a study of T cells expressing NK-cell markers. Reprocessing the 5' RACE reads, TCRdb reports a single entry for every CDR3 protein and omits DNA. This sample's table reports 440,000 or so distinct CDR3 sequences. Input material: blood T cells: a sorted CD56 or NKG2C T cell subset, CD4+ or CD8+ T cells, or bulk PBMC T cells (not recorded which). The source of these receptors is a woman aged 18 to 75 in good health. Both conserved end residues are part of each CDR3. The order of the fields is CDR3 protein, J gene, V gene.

CASSSPLPQGAQTPSTDTQYF,TRBJ2-3,TRBV5-6
CASSLVSVDEDEQFF,TRBJ2-1,TRBV7-8
CASSLVGAGTGELFF,TRBJ2-2,TRBV12-3/TRBV12-4
CASSSSGTTGNTIYF,TRBJ1-3,TRBV5-1
CASSREDRKYSPLHF,TRBJ1-6,TRBV7-8
CATSRDIYGYTF,TRBJ1-2,TRBV10-3
CASSLRGASSYNEQFF,TRBJ2-1,TRBV28
CASSQEGGKAETQYF,TRBJ2-5,TRBV4-2
CASSYARGSGLYYNEQFF,TRBJ2-1,TRBV6-2/TRBV6-3
CSARDGQGSTDTQYF,TRBJ2-3,TRBV20-1
CASSQPGPADTQYF,TRBJ2-3,TRBV25-1
CASSSAGLAVETQYF,TRBJ2-5,TRBV7-3
CSAPGLAGSFGGTGELFF,TRBJ2-2,TRBV20-1
CASSQGTGSTYSNQPQHF,TRBJ1-5,TRBV3-1
CSARDIIGQGNEKLFF,TRBJ1-4,TRBV20-1
CASSSAGGAYEQYF,TRBJ2-7,TRBV5-1